Sequencing of this T cell receptor (beta chain) was carried out in a study of blood T cell repertoires in COVID-19. Study details: Material from acute and convalescent COVID-19 was sourced from the United States, Italy and Spain. PBMCs, B-cell-depleted T cells, or T cells were the source of the cDNA or gDNA that made up the material.

V trimming: 3 bases; J trimming: 3 bases; junction bases outside the gene matches: 5. Germline CDR1 reads SGHTA; CDR2 reads FQGNSA. The CDR3 spans 14 residues. Per the study methods: Reference gene primer amplification yielded estimated nucleated cell counts. Data came from immunoSEQ multiplex PCR; TCRdb stores just in-frame clones and leaves some out. Clone size and the V and J calls come from that table; the DNA yielded D and trimming. The sample yields around 150,000 clones, about 86% seen once. The sequence derives from an elderly woman with acute or convalescent COVID-19. Sequencing was done on a sample of peripheral blood. J is TRBJ2-7 and V is TRBV7-2; 7 positions agree with TRBD2. The CDR3 DNA reads TGTGCCAGCAGCTTGAGCGGGATGCTCTACGAGCAGTACTTC. Its protein is CASSLSGMLYEQYF. Complete variable domain (other parts from reference TRBV7-2 and TRBJ2-7): GAGVSQSPSNKVTEKGKDVELRCDPISGHTALYWYRQSLGQGLEFLIYFQGNSAPDKSGLPSDRFSAERTGGSVSTLTIQRTQQEDSAVYLCASSLSGMLYEQYFGPGTRLTVT.